This entry lists 29 T cell receptor beta chains sequenced from one sample in a study of blood T cells in healthy people across ages. Together with a sample-barcoded 5' primer, a J-beta primer mix was included in a second PCR lasting about 6 to 11 cycles. Each CDR3 protein is one row after TCRdb ran MiXCR on the 5' RACE reads. The sample comprises 1.8 million or so distinct CDR3 sequences, about 39% of which are singletons, and more than 20% rests with the top ten. Sample: blood. The receptors here all came from a human donor in good health.

The V gene is TRBV7-9, the J gene TRBJ1-1, with D possibly being TRBD1 (6 bases). The CDR3 extends over 14 amino acids. V was shortened by 5 bases and J by 8 bases, with 18 bases between the two germline ends. Germline V lookup: CDR1 SEHNR, CDR2 FQNEAQ (reference sequence). As DNA, the CDR3 is TGTGCCAGCAGCCCAGGGGAACTTGTGCACGAAGCTTTCTTT. Translated, it gives CASSPGELVHEAFF.

The sample holds one count of this clonotype. The V and J genes are TRBV12-3 or TRBV12-4 and TRBJ2-5, with D hard to call. Judging by the DNA end, TRBJ2-1 fits better; the J call may be wrong. CDR3 size: 11 residues. The CDR3 protein is CASSIQETQFF. The CDR3 DNA reads as TGTGCCAGCAGTATACAAGAGACCCAGTTCTTC.

This clonotype showed up just a few times. The chain links TRBV7-2 to TRBJ2-3; 7 nucleotides align to TRBD1. This CDR3 has 14 residues. The trim removed 8 bases at V and 6 bases at J, leaving 11 bases unmatched. Germline V gene data show CDR1 as SGHTA and CDR2 as FQGNSA. For the CDR3, the DNA is TGTGCCAGCTCCGGTGGGACAGAATATGATACGCAGTATTTT. As protein: CASSGGTEYDTQYF.

This sequence joins TRBV24-1 and TRBJ2-1, with a weak D call TRBD1 (6 bases). The CDR3 spans 16 residues. Looked up from germline, CDR1 is KGHDR and CDR2 is SFDVKD. The V end was cut by 1 base, the J end by 1 base, with 10 bases between. CDR3 amino acids: CATSDLGGPSYNEQFF. For the CDR3, the DNA is TGTGCCACCAGTGATTTAGGGGGTCCTTCCTACAATGAGCAGTTCTTC.

The V gene is TRBV12-3 or TRBV12-4, the J gene TRBJ2-2; TRBD2 matches at 8 bases. This CDR3 has 13 residues. J gave up 6 bases and V 4 bases, and 1 base lay outside the gene matches. CDR3: CASSWTSSGELFF. In DNA form, the CDR3 reads TGTGCCAGCAGTTGGACTAGCTCCGGGGAGCTGTTTTTT.

This clonotype was recorded a few times. A much larger clone differs by one base, so this may be a read error. The chain combines TRBV6-2 or TRBV6-3 with TRBJ2-5, with D possibly TRBD2 on 6 matching bases. Germline V gene data show CDR1 as MNHEY and CDR2 as SVGEGT. V lost 8 bases and J lost 11, with 21 bases in between. The CDR3 sequence is 13 residues long. The CDR3 loop is CASAVSGGNEQYF. CDR3 DNA sequence: TGTGCCAGCGCAGTTTCTGGAGGGAATGAGCAGTACTTC.

A remark on this clonotype: Sequence at one end of the junction differs from germline and may be a read error. The chain has TRBV5-1 and TRBJ2-5; TRBD1 might be the D (8 bases). Germline values: CDR1 SGHRS, CDR2 YFSETQ. This CDR3 region has 14 residues. CDR3 residues: CASSSGQAGETQYF. CDR3 sequence (DNA): TGCGCCAGCAGCTCGGGACAGGCGGGGGAGACCCAATACTTC.

This chain uses TRBV7-2 with TRBJ1-5; no firm D call. CDR1 and CDR2 from the germline V gene are SGHTA and FQGNSA. Trimming stripped 1 base from V and 2 bases from J, with 9 bases between. The CDR3 covers 15 residues. CDR3 sequence reads: CASSLVGRGNQPQHF. CDR3 nucleotides: TGTGCCAGCAGCTTAGTGGGGAGGGGCAATCAGCCCCAGCATTTT.

A few counts support this clonotype. The chain uses TRBV19 and TRBJ1-2, with D hard to call. Germline V gives CDR1 LNHDA, CDR2 SQIVND (reference sequence). This CDR3 spans 15 amino acids. V dropped 3 bases and J dropped 13 bases, with 24 bases sitting between them. For the CDR3, the DNA is TGTGCCAGTAGTATTAGTTTGGGAATCCCCTCGCCGTCCACCTTC. Translated, it gives CASSISLGIPSPSTF.

This clonotype was seen a few times. The chain carries TRBV20-1 and TRBJ1-2; a possible D gene is TRBD1 (5 bases). The CDR3 runs 13 residues. Germline V lookup: CDR1 DFQATT, CDR2 SNEGSKA (reference sequence). Trimming removed 2 bases at V and 7 bases at J, with 14 bases between. The CDR3: CSARSREDSGYTF. The CDR3 DNA reads as TGCAGTGCTAGAAGCAGGGAAGATAGTGGCTACACCTTC.

This chain links TRBV5-1 with TRBJ2-1, with TRBD1 identical over 7 bases. The CDR3 contains 15 residues. CDR1 and CDR2 (germline): SGHRS, YFSETQ. The junction had 12 bases not matched to a gene; V was cut back by 7 bases and J by 5 bases. The CDR3, as DNA: TGCGCCAGCGGCCTACAGGGGATTGCCGACAATGAGCAGTTCTTC. Translated: CASGLQGIADNEQFF.

The gene calls are TRBV2 and TRBJ2-1, with TRBD2 identical over 10 bases. From germline, CDR1 is SNHLY and CDR2 FYNNEI. The V segment lost 5 bases and the J segment 7 bases; nucleotides outside the gene matches: 17. The CDR3 is 18 residues long. CDR3: CASSPQGTSVSSGNEQFF. The DNA of the CDR3 is TGTGCCAGCAGTCCCCAAGGGACTAGCGTTAGTTCGGGTAATGAGCAGTTCTTC. Full variable domain (remainder filled in from reference TRBV2 and TRBJ2-1): EPEVTQTPSHQVTQMGQEVILRCVPISNHLYFYWYRQILGQKVEFLVSFYNNEISEKSEIFDDQFSVERPDGSNFTLKIRSTKLEDSAMYFCASSPQGTSVSSGNEQFFGPGTRLTVL.

This clonotype came up a few times. The chain uses TRBV25-1 and TRBJ2-5, with TRBD1 identical over 7 bases. This CDR3 region has 13 residues. With V trimmed by 6 bases and J by 5 bases, 6 bases remained unmatched. Germline V gene lookup returns CDR1 MGHDK and CDR2 SYGVNS. The CDR3, as DNA: TGTGCCAGCAGAGAAACAGGGGACGAGACCCAGTACTTC. It yields the protein CASRETGDETQYF.

This clonotype has just one count. V is TRBV11-1 and J is TRBJ2-1, with 10 bases that match TRBD2. This CDR3 comprises 18 residues. J gave up 10 bases and V 5 bases, and 20 bases lay outside the gene matches. CDR1 is SGHAT and CDR2 is FQDESV in the germline V gene (reference sequence). CDR3 in amino acids: CASSISNLGLAEKTEQFF. DNA for the CDR3: TGTGCCAGCAGCATAAGCAACCTCGGACTAGCGGAGAAAACGGAGCAGTTCTTC.

The V and J genes are TRBV7-2 and TRBJ1-2; 8 nucleotides agree with TRBD1. The CDR3 is 14 residues long. The V gene end was trimmed by 8 bases and the J gene end by 5 bases; junction bases not matched to a gene: 10. Germline CDR1 and CDR2: SGHTA and FQGNSA. Here the CDR3 DNA reads TGTGCCAGCCGATTGGGAGGACAGGGATATGGCTACACCTTC. The encoded protein is CASRLGGQGYGYTF.

This chain joins TRBV7-2 and TRBJ2-7; D not resolved. This CDR3 is built from 14 residues. V was trimmed by 2 bases and J by 2 bases, leaving 10 bases between them. The germline gives CDR1 SGHTA, CDR2 FQGNSA. Here the CDR3 reads CASSLQHATYEQYF. The CDR3 nucleotides read TGTGCCAGCAGCTTACAGCACGCAACCTACGAGCAGTACTTC.

This chain connects TRBV5-1 to TRBJ1-2; TRBD1 might be the D (6 bases). Trimming removed 3 bases at V and 5 bases at J, with 23 bases between. The CDR3 contains 17 residues. Germline CDR1 is SGHRS and CDR2 is YFSETQ. The chain's CDR3 is CASSSVERGGAPYGYTF. The CDR3 coding sequence is TGCGCCAGCAGCTCGGTCGAAAGAGGGGGAGCTCCTTATGGCTACACCTTC.

This clonotype was picked up a small number of times. The chain has TRBV20-1 and TRBJ2-7; maybe TRBD2 (5 bases). V lost 2 bases and J lost 5, with 13 bases in between. The CDR3 is made up of 13 amino acids. Germline CDR1 and CDR2: DFQATT and SNEGSKA (reference sequence). CDR3 in amino acids: CSARPGIIDEQYF. The CDR3 DNA reads TGCAGTGCTAGACCCGGGATAATCGACGAGCAGTACTTC.

The rearrangement joins TRBV7-2 to TRBJ2-5; D is unclear. V was cut by 7 bases and J by 5 bases, with 20 bases left in between. This CDR3 contains 15 residues. Germline V gene sequence: CDR1 SGHTA, CDR2 FQGNSA. The CDR3 protein is CASNKPGHGWETQYF. The CDR3 DNA reads as TGTGCCAGCAACAAACCGGGCCATGGGTGGGAGACCCAGTACTTC.

J is TRBJ2-1 and V is TRBV12-3 or TRBV12-4, with 10 bases that match TRBD2. The CDR3 contains 15 residues. After removal of 7 bases from V and 1 base from J, the junction contained 4 bases not matched to a gene. For the CDR3, the DNA is TGTGCCAGCACCGAACTAGCGGGGTCCTACAATGAGCAGTTCTTC. Protein: CASTELAGSYNEQFF.

The gene calls are TRBV27 and TRBJ2-5; D remains unclear. The CDR3 has 18 residues. CDR1 MNHEY and CDR2 SMNVEV come from the germline V gene (reference sequence). Trimming took off 0 bases at V and 11 bases at J, with 28 bases between the two ends. CDR3 DNA: TGTGCCAGCAGTTTATCGATCGACCCCCTTCGAAAACACAATGAGCAGTACTTC. Its translation: CASSLSIDPLRKHNEQYF.

The gene calls are TRBV5-1 and TRBJ2-4, with D unclear. V was cut by 3 bases and J by 9 bases, with 7 bases left in between. This CDR3 spans 11 amino acids. CDR1 SGHRS and CDR2 YFSETQ come from the germline V gene. The CDR3 DNA reads as TGCGCCAGCAGCTCCGACCGCATTCAGTACTTC. Its translation is CASSSDRIQYF.

This clonotype was seen more than once but under ten times. This sequence joins TRBV7-2 and TRBJ2-3, with 7 bases lining up with TRBD1. Unmatched junction bases numbered 5, after V lost 4 bases and J lost 1 base. The CDR3 sequence is 15 residues long. Germline assignment: CDR1 SGHTA and CDR2 FQGNSA. The CDR3 region is CASSYAGQGTDTQYF. In DNA form, the CDR3 reads TGTGCCAGCAGCTACGCAGGACAGGGCACAGATACGCAGTATTTT.

The rearrangement joins TRBV4-1 to TRBJ2-7; TRBD2 agrees at 7 bases. Germline values: CDR1 MGHRA, CDR2 YSYEKL. The CDR3 covers 14 residues. V was pared by 0 bases and J by 4 bases, with 3 bases of the junction left unmatched. DNA of the CDR3: TGCGCCAGCAGCCAAGAACCCGGGGGGTACGAGCAGTACTTC. Its protein product is CASSQEPGGYEQYF.

The chain has TRBV7-9 and TRBJ2-3, with 10 bases identical to TRBD2. This CDR3 spans 17 amino acids. Trimming took 4 bases from V and 0 from J; bases not matched to a gene: 7. The V gene's germline CDR1 is SEHNR and CDR2 FQNEAQ (reference sequence). CDR3 protein: CASSSRTSGPSTDTQYF. The CDR3 bases are TGTGCCAGCAGCTCCCGGACTAGCGGACCTAGCACAGATACGCAGTATTTT.

The chain has TRBV6-2 or TRBV6-3 and TRBJ1-5; 8 bases fit TRBD1. CDR3 length: 15 residues. V lost 5 bases and J lost 7; bases outside the gene matches: 10. The V gene's germline CDR1 is MNHEY and CDR2 SVGEGT. The CDR3 reads CASSTRRGRGQPQHF. The CDR3 DNA sequence: TGTGCCAGCAGTACCCGCAGGGGGCGGGGGCAGCCCCAGCATTTT.

In its sample, this clonotype was seen a few times. The genes are TRBV6-5 and TRBJ2-7; no definite D call. The germline gives CDR1 MNHEY, CDR2 SVGAGI. V was clipped by 8 bases and J by 2 bases, with 19 bases between them. This CDR3 comprises 15 residues. The CDR3 DNA reads as TGTGCCAGCCGACCCCCCACGAGCAGGACCTACGAGCAGTACTTC. Translating it yields CASRPPTSRTYEQYF.

This chain connects TRBV7-2 to TRBJ2-3; 12 nucleotides line up with TRBD1. This CDR3 region has 16 residues. Per the germline V gene, CDR1 is SGHTA and CDR2 is FQGNSA. V was clipped by 4 bases and J by 5 bases; unmatched bases: 7. In DNA form, the CDR3 reads TGTGCCAGCAGCTCGACGGGACAGGGGGCAGGAGATACGCAGTATTTT. Its translation: CASSSTGQGAGDTQYF.

In this sample, this clonotype turned up a few times. V usage is TRBV10-2 and J usage is TRBJ1-6; D might be TRBD1 (6 bases). Germline V gene data show CDR1 as WSHSY and CDR2 as SAAADI. Trimming took 0 bases from V and 7 from J, leaving 10 bases between them. The CDR3 spans 15 residues. The DNA of the CDR3 is TGCGCCAGCAGTGAGTCTTACAGGGAAAATTCACCCCTCCACTTT. Translating it yields CASSESYRENSPLHF.